Listed below are T cell receptor beta chains from one sample, sequenced in a study of T cells after yellow fever vaccination. TCRdb re-analysed the 5' RACE reads in MiXCR, keeping a single row per CDR3 protein. The table lists some 670,000 distinct CDR3 sequences, 9% to 15% of them singletons. Source: PBMCs, taken on the day of the yellow fever booster vaccination. All receptors come from a man younger than 40 who received the YFV17D yellow fever vaccine. Both conserved end residues are part of each CDR3. A D gene is named only where the DNA matches it firmly. Part of the rows lack a size; the others show once, few, many or a class for expanded clones.

v_call	clone_size	j_call	d_call	cdr3_nt	cdr3_aa
TRBV7-2	.	TRBJ2-7	.	TGTGCCAGCAGCACCAAGGAATTTCCCTACGAGCAGTACTTC	CASSTKEFPYEQYF
TRBV10-1	.	TRBJ2-3	.	TGCGCCAGCAGTGAGTACCGAGTGGGTACGCAGTATTTT	CASSEYRVGTQYF
TRBV7-2	few	TRBJ1-2	.	TGTGCCAGCAAACTTCAAGGAGGCCAGACTAACTATGGCTACACCTTC	CASKLQGGQTNYGYTF
TRBV4-3	few	TRBJ1-1	TRBD1	TGCGCCAGCAGCCAAGATCTGTCCGGGACAGGGGGCACTGAAGCTTTCTTT	CASSQDLSGTGGTEAFF
TRBV2	few	TRBJ2-3	TRBD2	TGTGCCAGCAGCGATAGCGGGAGACCCACAGATACGCAGTATTTT	CASSDSGRPTDTQYF
TRBV10-3	.	TRBJ2-3	TRBD2	TGTGCCATCTCCCGGGAGGGCTTAACCACAGATACGCAGTATTTT	CAISREGLTTDTQYF
TRBV20-1	.	TRBJ2-3	TRBD2	TGCAGTGCTGATAGCGGGAAGGAGACAGATACGCAGTATTTT	CSADSGKETDTQYF
TRBV7-2	.	TRBJ2-3	TRBD2	TGTGCCAGCAGCGCCACCGGGACTAGCGGTAGAGATACGCAGTATTTT	CASSATGTSGRDTQYF
TRBV6-1	.	TRBJ2-3	.	TGTGCCAGCACCGACGGGAGAGCCTGGGGCACAGATACGCAGTATTTT	CASTDGRAWGTDTQYF
TRBV7-2	.	TRBJ1-2	.	TGTGCCAGCAGCTACGACAGAAACTTTAACTATGGCTACACCTTC	CASSYDRNFNYGYTF
TRBV29-1	many	TRBJ1-2	.	TGCAGCGTACCAAGGGGGGACAACCCTGTGGGTGGCTACACCTTC	CSVPRGDNPVGGYTF
TRBV20-1	few	TRBJ2-1	TRBD1	TGCAGTGCCGCACGGGACAGGGGGTACAATGAGCAGTTCTTC	CSAARDRGYNEQFF
TRBV29-1	.	TRBJ2-7	TRBD2	TGCAGCGCTACCCACGGGACTAGGACCTACGAGCAGTACTTC	CSATHGTRTYEQYF
TRBV28	many	TRBJ2-7	.	TGTGCCAGCAGTTTTTCGGGCAGGGCCCCGAATGGGCAGTACTTC	CASSFSGRAPNGQYF
TRBV30	.	TRBJ1-4	.	TGTGCCTGGGGCAACCAGGGACTTAGAAACGAAAAACTGTTTTTT	CAWGNQGLRNEKLFF
TRBV5-8	.	TRBJ2-3	.	TGTGCCAGCAGCTTGGAAGGGGAAAAGCAGTATTTT	CASSLEGEKQYF
TRBV3-1	.	TRBJ2-1	.	TGTGCCAGCAGCCAAGACGCCGCCTCGGACCAGTTCTTC	CASSQDAASDQFF
TRBV15	.	TRBJ1-1	TRBD1	TGTGCCACCAGCAGACCCCAGGGGGTGCGGACTGAAGCTTTCTTT	CATSRPQGVRTEAFF
TRBV24-1	few	TRBJ2-7	.	TGTGCCACCAGTGACGGGACTCGCTACGAGCAGTACTTC	CATSDGTRYEQYF
TRBV20-1	few	TRBJ2-3	.	TGCAGTGCTAAGGACAGCCCCACAGATACGCAGTATTTT	CSAKDSPTDTQYF
TRBV20-1	many	TRBJ2-3	.	TGCAGTGAGGGGGGGAAGGGCACAGATACGCAGTATTTT	CSEGGKGTDTQYF
TRBV9	.	TRBJ2-2	TRBD2	TGTGCCAGCAGCTCTGCGGGGGGGGGCACCGGGGAGCTGTTTTTT	CASSSAGGGTGELFF
TRBV28	.	TRBJ2-7	.	TGTGCCAGCAGTCTCCCCTTCGGGCGATCCAACGAGCAGTACTTC	CASSLPFGRSNEQYF
TRBV5-1	many	TRBJ2-3	TRBD2	TGTGCCAGCAGCTTAGCGGGAGGGGATACGCAGTATTTT	CASSLAGGDTQYF
TRBV20-1	few	TRBJ2-5	TRBD2	TGCAGTGCTAAACCCGGGACTAGCAGTAGTGAGACCCAGTACTTC	CSAKPGTSSSETQYF
TRBV5-1	few	TRBJ2-7	TRBD2	TGCGCCAGCAGCTTCCGACTAGCGGGCTCGAATTACGAGCAGTACTTC	CASSFRLAGSNYEQYF
TRBV7-2	few	TRBJ2-5	.	TGTGCCAGCAGCCTAAGTAGGGACACGGGTTACTTC	CASSLSRDTGYF
TRBV5-6	.	TRBJ2-1	TRBD1	TGTGCCAGCAGCTTGGGTGGGACAGCTATCAACAATGAGCAGTTCTTC	CASSLGGTAINNEQFF
TRBV5-5	few	TRBJ2-1	TRBD1	TGTGCCAGCAGCTTGGCCGTTGGACAGGGGCCTTACAATGAGCAGTTCTTC	CASSLAVGQGPYNEQFF
TRBV29-1	.	TRBJ1-2	.	TGCAGCGTTTGGGGAGGGGATCATGGCTACACCTTC	CSVWGGDHGYTF
TRBV7-9	.	TRBJ2-6	TRBD2	TGTGCCAGCAGCTTAGCCGGGAGGTCCTCTGGGGCCAACGTCCTGACTTTC	CASSLAGRSSGANVLTF
TRBV27	.	TRBJ2-4	.	TGTGCCAGCAGTTTAACTCCTGGGAGAAACATTCAGTACTTC	CASSLTPGRNIQYF
TRBV7-9	.	TRBJ2-7	TRBD1	TGTGCCAGCAGCTTTCCGGGACAGGGGGCCTACGAGCAGTACTTC	CASSFPGQGAYEQYF
TRBV9	few	TRBJ2-7	TRBD1	TGTGCCAGCAGCGTAGGGGCCCTGGACAGGGGGCGGGAGCAGTACTTC	CASSVGALDRGREQYF
TRBV3-1	few	TRBJ1-5	.	TGTGCCAGCAGCCCTCGAAGGGGATTGGGGCAGCCCCAGCATTTT	CASSPRRGLGQPQHF
TRBV10-1	many	TRBJ2-3	.	TGCGCCAGCAGTGAGAATCCGGGACGGGCAGATACGCAGTATTTT	CASSENPGRADTQYF
TRBV7-9	few	TRBJ2-1	.	TGTGCCAGCACCCCAGTCACCGAGCAGTTCTTC	CASTPVTEQFF
TRBV7-9	few	TRBJ2-3	.	TGTGCCAGCAGCTCCCAAGATCCGCGTGGAGCGCAGTATTTT	CASSSQDPRGAQYF
TRBV2	few	TRBJ2-3	.	TGTGCCAGCATCGCAGTTGGCGCCCAGGCAGATACGCAGTATTTT	CASIAVGAQADTQYF
TRBV7-2	few	TRBJ2-2	TRBD2	TGTGCCAGCAGCCACAATACCGGGACTAGGGGTGCCGGGGAGCTGTTTTTT	CASSHNTGTRGAGELFF
TRBV6-1	.	TRBJ2-2	TRBD1	TGTGCCAGCAGAATAACCGGGACAGGGCCAACCGGGGAGCTGTTTTTT	CASRITGTGPTGELFF
TRBV20-1	many	TRBJ2-6	TRBD2	TGCAGTGCTAGAGCGCCAGCGGGAGTCCCCGGGGCCAACGTCCTGACTTTC	CSARAPAGVPGANVLTF
TRBV7-2	few	TRBJ2-3	TRBD2	TGTGCCAGCAGCGGAGGACTAGCGGGAGGAGGAGATACGCAGTATTTT	CASSGGLAGGGDTQYF
TRBV7-2	few	TRBJ1-4	.	TGTGCCAGCAGCTTAGAGTCGGCTACTAATGAAAAACTGTTTTTT	CASSLESATNEKLFF
TRBV10-2	.	TRBJ2-5	TRBD1	TGCGCCAGCGGACAGGGGACTACCCGGGAGACCCAGTACTTC	CASGQGTTRETQYF
TRBV5-6	few	TRBJ2-3	TRBD1	TGTGCCAGCAGCCCGGGGGGACAGGGGATCACAGATACGCAGTATTTT	CASSPGGQGITDTQYF
TRBV7-2	.	TRBJ1-1	TRBD1	TGTGCCAGCAGCCGACAGGGCTACACTGAAGCTTTCTTT	CASSRQGYTEAFF
TRBV30	.	TRBJ2-7	.	TGTGCCTGGAGTGTAGGATTTTCCTACGAGCAGTACTTC	CAWSVGFSYEQYF
TRBV20-1	.	TRBJ2-1	.	TGCAGTGCTTTAAACCCCTCCGGAAGCGCGTCCTACAATGAGCAGTTCTTC	CSALNPSGSASYNEQFF
TRBV9	few	TRBJ2-3	.	TGTGCCAGCAACCAGCGGAGCCCTTGGGTAGATACGCAGTATTTT	CASNQRSPWVDTQYF
TRBV5-1	few	TRBJ2-7	.	TGCGCCAGCAGCCGTGAGGGTGTGAGCTCCTACGAGCAGTACTTC	CASSREGVSSYEQYF
TRBV3-1	few	TRBJ2-1	.	TGTGCCAGCAGCCAAGTCGGGAGTCGGTCCTACAATGAGCAGTTCTTC	CASSQVGSRSYNEQFF
TRBV11-3	few	TRBJ2-1	.	TGTGCCAGCAGCTTAGTCCCCCAGGACGAGCAGTTCTTC	CASSLVPQDEQFF
TRBV7-2	.	TRBJ2-7	TRBD2	TGTGCCAGCAGCTTAGGACACCGAGCGGGAGTTTCCTACGAGCAGTACTTC	CASSLGHRAGVSYEQYF